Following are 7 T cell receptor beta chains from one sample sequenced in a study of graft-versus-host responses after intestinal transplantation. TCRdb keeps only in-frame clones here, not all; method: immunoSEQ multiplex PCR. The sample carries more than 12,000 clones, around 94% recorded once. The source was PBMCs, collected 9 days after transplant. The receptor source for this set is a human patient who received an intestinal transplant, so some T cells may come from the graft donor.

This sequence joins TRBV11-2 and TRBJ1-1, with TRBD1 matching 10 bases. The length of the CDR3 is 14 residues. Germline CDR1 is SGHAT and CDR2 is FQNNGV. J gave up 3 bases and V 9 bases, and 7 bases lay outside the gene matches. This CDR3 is CASSAGQGYTEAFF. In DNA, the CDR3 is TGTGCCAGTTCGGCGGGACAGGGGTACACTGAAGCTTTCTTT.

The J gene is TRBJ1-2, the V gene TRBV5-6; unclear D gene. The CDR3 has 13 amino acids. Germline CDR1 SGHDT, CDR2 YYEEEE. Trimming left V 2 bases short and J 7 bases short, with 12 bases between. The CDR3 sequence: CASSFWARLGYTF. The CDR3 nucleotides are TGTGCCAGCAGCTTTTGGGCCCGACTTGGCTACACCTTC.

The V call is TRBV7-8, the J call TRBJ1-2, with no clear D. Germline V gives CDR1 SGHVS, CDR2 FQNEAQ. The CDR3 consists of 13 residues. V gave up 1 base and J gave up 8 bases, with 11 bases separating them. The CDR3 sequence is CASSLVPSRGYTF. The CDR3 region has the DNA TGTGCCAGCAGCTTAGTACCTTCTAGGGGCTACACCTTC. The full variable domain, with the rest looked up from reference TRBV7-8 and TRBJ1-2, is GAGVSQSPRYKVAKRGQDVALRCDPISGHVSLFWYQQALGQGPEFLTYFQNEAQLDKSGLPSDRFFAERPEGSVSTLKIQRTQQEDSAVYLCASSLVPSRGYTFGSGTRLTVV.

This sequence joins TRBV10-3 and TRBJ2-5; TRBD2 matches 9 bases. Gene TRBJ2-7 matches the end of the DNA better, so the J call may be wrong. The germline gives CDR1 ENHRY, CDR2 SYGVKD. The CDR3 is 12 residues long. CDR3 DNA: TGTGCCATCAGCCTAGCGGGGTCCGAGCAGTACTTC. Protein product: CAISLAGSEQYF.

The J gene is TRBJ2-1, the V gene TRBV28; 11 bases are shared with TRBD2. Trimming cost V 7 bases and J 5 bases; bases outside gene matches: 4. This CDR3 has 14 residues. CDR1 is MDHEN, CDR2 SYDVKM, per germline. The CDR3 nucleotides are TGTGCCAGCAACGGACTAGCGGGCGACAATGAGCAGTTCTTC. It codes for CASNGLAGDNEQFF.

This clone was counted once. The CDR3 loop is CASSRLAGFYEQYF. DNA of the CDR3: TGTGCCAGCAGCCGACTAGCGGGGTTCTACGAGCAGTACTTC. V gene TRBV6-1 combines with J gene TRBJ2-7; TRBD2 aligns across 11 bases. This CDR3 is built from 14 residues. CDR1 MNHNS and CDR2 SASEGT come from the germline V gene. J lost 3 bases, V lost 6 bases, and 4 bases had no gene match.

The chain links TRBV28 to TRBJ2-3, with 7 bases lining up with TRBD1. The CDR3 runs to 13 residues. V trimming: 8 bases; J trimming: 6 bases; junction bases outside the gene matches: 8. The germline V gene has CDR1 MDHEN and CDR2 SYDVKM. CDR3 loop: CASRQGVGDTQYF. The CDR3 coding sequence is TGTGCCAGCCGACAGGGAGTCGGGGATACGCAGTATTTT.